This T cell receptor (beta chain) was sequenced during a study of regulatory T cells in long-lasting Graves disease. The sample's time point: newly diagnosed GD, antithyroid drugs for less than 3 months. There was RNA extracted from PBMCs, and the TCR library was made from it. With EDTA tubes as the receptacles, 7 to 9 milliliters of peripheral blood were drawn. This clonotype was counted many times. What it recognizes is unknown. Germline loops: CDR1 SGHTA, CDR2 FQGTGA. This CDR3 region has 16 residues. Trimming took 5 bases from V and 5 from J; bases not matched to a gene: 5. Construction of TCR beta libraries relied on iRepertoire HTBI primers and on Arm-PCR targeting CDR3 regions. TCRdb analysed the multiplex PCR reads with MiXCR anew, one entry per CDR3 protein. The profile covers roughly 420,000 distinct CDR3 sequences, with roughly 17% appearing a single time and roughly a tenth taken by the ten largest.

Whole-study findings and limits: TCR diversity was lower in persistent Graves' patients than in newly diagnosed ones.

This sample also appeared in a second study, on T cells in Graves' hyperthyroidism and ophthalmopathy. That study reports: Blood shared most expanded thyroid clonotypes above 0.001.

This sequence originates from a woman under 40 with Graves disease. Specimen: peripheral blood mononuclear cells (PBMCs), collected at new diagnosis, from a patient treated with antithyroid drugs. This chain connects TRBV7-3 to TRBJ2-5; 16 bases agree with TRBD2. CDR3 coding DNA: TGTGCCAGCAGCCCATCGGGACTAGCGGGAGGGGAGACCCAGTACTTC. This sequence encodes CASSPSGLAGGETQYF.